The 6 T cell receptor beta chains below were found in one sample sequenced in a study of PD-1 blockade in classical Hodgkin lymphoma. Time point reported: cycle 4 day 1 (C4D1), after more than five weeks of nivolumab. There was relapse after autologous stem cell transplantation in every patient, and there was variation in brentuximab vedotin exposure. Repertoires were generated with immunoSEQ multiplex PCR, while TCRdb's copy carries only in-frame clones and drops some. The sample lists roughly 50,000 clones, around nine tenths occurring once. The specimen was peripheral blood mononuclear cells (PBMCs), collected before the fourth cycle of nivolumab. These receptors were collected from a human donor with classical Hodgkin lymphoma.

This clone appeared a single time. The V and J genes are TRBV7-8 and TRBJ1-5, with 7 bases fitting TRBD1. V shed 1 base and J 1 base; nucleotides not matched to a gene: 10. Per germline, CDR1 SGHVS and CDR2 FQNEAQ. CDR3 length equals 18 residues. The CDR3 protein is CASSLGTGESLSNQPQHF. CDR3 DNA: TGTGCCAGCAGCTTAGGAACAGGGGAGTCACTGAGCAATCAGCCCCAGCATTTT.

The chain carries TRBV28 and TRBJ1-2; TRBD1 aligns across 10 bases. The CDR3 is 13 amino acids. V lost 5 bases and J lost 7; bases outside the gene matches: 4. Looked up from germline, CDR1 is MDHEN and CDR2 is SYDVKM. CDR3 nucleotides: TGTGCCAGCAGTGGGGGACAGGGGTTTGGCTACACCTTC. Residues: CASSGGQGFGYTF.

This sequence joins TRBV29-1 and TRBJ2-3, with 7 bases aligning to TRBD2. Germline V gene lookup returns CDR1 SQVTM and CDR2 ANQGSEA. This CDR3 comprises 14 residues. Trimming at V came to 7 bases and at J to 1 base, leaving 8 bases not matched to a gene. This CDR3 reads CSASSGARTDTQYF. CDR3 sequence (DNA): TGCAGCGCGTCCAGCGGGGCTCGCACAGATACGCAGTATTTT.

The V and J genes are TRBV7-6 and TRBJ2-2, with 9 nucleotides matching TRBD2. Trimming at V came to 0 bases and at J to 0 bases, leaving 5 bases not matched to a gene. The CDR3 covers 18 residues. CDR1 is SGHVS and CDR2 is FNYEAQ in the germline V gene. The CDR3: CASSLAEREVPNTGELFF. The CDR3 DNA follows: TGTGCCAGCAGCTTAGCGGAGCGGGAGGTCCCGAACACCGGGGAGCTGTTTTTT.

This chain links TRBV6-5 with TRBJ2-7, with D possibly called TRBD1 or TRBD2 (7 bases each). The CDR3 is 13 residues long. Per germline, CDR1 MNHEY and CDR2 SVGAGI. Trimming cost V 6 bases and J 2 bases, with 11 bases left between them. CDR3 in amino acids: CASRSGTAYEQYF. The CDR3 nucleotides read TGTGCCAGCAGGAGCGGGACAGCCTACGAGCAGTACTTC.

V is TRBV5-1 and J is TRBJ2-3, with a tentative D call TRBD2 (6 bases). V was pared by 4 bases and J by 0 bases, with 12 bases between. CDR1 is SGHRS, CDR2 YFSETQ, per germline. The CDR3 covers 15 residues. DNA for the CDR3: TGCGCCAGCAGCCCCCCTGGGGGGAGCACAGATACGCAGTATTTT. Residues: CASSPPGGSTDTQYF.